The clone carrying this TCR beta chain has just a few counts. Study members were between roughly 18 and 89 years old and lived in 25 or so US regions. Participant reports of clinical history set cohort assignment. Symptom resolution, clearance, or two negative PCRs marked donors in Cohort 3 as recovered. Profiling relied on immunoSEQ multiplex PCR, and the TCRdb table lists in-frame clones only, not all of them. The sample contains about 140,000 clones, about 80% of which appear only once. The CDR3 is 15 residues long. Germline assignment: CDR1 MDHEN and CDR2 SYDVKM. The junction had 11 bases not matched to a gene; V was cut back by 5 bases and J by 7 bases. These data originate in a study of blood T cell repertoires in COVID-19.

V usage is TRBV28 and J usage is TRBJ1-5, with TRBD1 matching over 7 bases. The receptor was isolated from a woman between 50 and 59 years old who had recovered from COVID-19. The sequenced material came from PBMCs or T cells enriched from blood (not recorded which). CDR3 residues: CASSPPQGVQQPQHF. The CDR3 nucleotides read TGTGCCAGCAGTCCGCCTCAGGGGGTCCAGCAGCCCCAGCATTTT. The whole variable domain, remainder taken from reference TRBV28 and TRBJ1-5, is DVKVTQSSRYLVKRTGEKVFLECVQDMDHENMFWYRQDPGLGLRLIYFSYDVKMKEKGDIPEGYSVSREKKERFSLILESASTNQTSMYLCASSPPQGVQQPQHFGDGTRLSIL.